Sequencing of this T cell receptor (beta chain) was carried out in a study of blood T cell repertoires in COVID-19. V lost 0 bases to trimming and J lost 3 bases, with 6 bases between them. CDR1 SGDLS and CDR2 YYNGEE come from the germline V gene. The CDR3 is 13 residues long. Original data processing: Quantification of nucleated cells was approximated via reference gene primer amplification. Method: immunoSEQ multiplex PCR; TCRdb's copy keeps in-frame clones and lacks some. Clonal size and the V and J genes are those of that table, whereas D and trimming came from the DNA. Of approximately 270,000 clones in the sample, under 90% were seen once. Turning to this clone: Other DNA sequences in the sample encode the same CDR3.

Sequenced: PBMCs or T cells enriched from blood (not recorded which). The receptor comes from a man aged 40-49 years who had recovered from COVID-19. This chain joins TRBV9 and TRBJ1-2; D not certain. The CDR3 region has the DNA TGTGCCAGCAGCGTAGACAGCCACTATGGCTACACCTTC. This codes for CASSVDSHYGYTF.